Shown below are 22 T cell receptor beta chains from a single sample sequenced in a study of beta chain features in type 1 diabetes. Broader study findings: Shortening that was moderate but significant affected the TCRB CDR3s of Type 1 diabetes patients in all four CD4+ subsets.

The antigens these receptors bind are not known. Reverse transcription of all isolated RNA meant that expressed TCRB transcripts were sequenced. Clones were read by immunoSEQ multiplex PCR, and TCRdb kept only the in-frame ones, dropping some. Of around 600,000 clones detected, around 12% appear once; the ten largest clones hold 0.095% to 0.15%. Sample: naive CD4+ T cells from blood. These receptors all come from a young man with type 1 diabetes.

This clone has only a few counts. The rearrangement links TRBV9 to TRBJ2-3; 9 bases line up with TRBD1. This CDR3 region has 17 residues. The V segment lost 4 bases and the J segment 2 bases; nucleotides outside the gene matches: 11. Germline CDR1 and CDR2: SGDLS and YYNGEE. The CDR3 is CASSPLPGQGLTDTQYF. In DNA form, the CDR3 reads TGTGCCAGCAGCCCCCTTCCGGGACAGGGCCTCACAGATACGCAGTATTTT. Variable domain in full (rest from reference TRBV9 and TRBJ2-3): DSGVTQTPKHLITATGQRVTLRCSPRSGDLSVYWYQQSLDQGLQFLIQYYNGEERAKGNILERFSAQQFPDLHSELNLSSLELGDSALYFCASSPLPGQGLTDTQYFGPGTRLTVL.

The chain links TRBV2 to TRBJ1-1, with unresolved D. The V gene lost 7 bases and the J gene lost 3 bases, with 6 bases spanning the gap. The CDR3 spans 11 residues. The V gene's germline CDR1 is SNHLY and CDR2 FYNNEI. The CDR3 nucleotides are TGTGCCAGCATTACTTACACTGAAGCTTTCTTT. Its protein is CASITYTEAFF.

The sample holds a few counts of this clone. This sequence joins TRBV25-1 and TRBJ2-3; no clear D. Germline V gene data show CDR1 as MGHDK and CDR2 as SYGVNS. CDR3 size: 15 residues. The germline V and J ends were trimmed by 3 bases and 2 bases, with 12 bases remaining between them. CDR3 coding DNA: TGTGCCAGCAGTGAGCCTCGACGGCCCACAGATACGCAGTATTTT. Its protein product is CASSEPRRPTDTQYF.

In this sample, this clone turned up a few times. This CDR3 is CASSLSTGTYEQYF. In DNA form, the CDR3 reads TGTGCCAGCAGCCTTTCGACGGGAACCTACGAGCAGTACTTC. The chain uses TRBV14 and TRBJ2-7, with D possibly being TRBD2 (5 bases). Germline loops: CDR1 SGHDN, CDR2 FVKESK. Deletions cut 4 bases from V and 2 bases from J, with 12 bases between. This CDR3 has 14 residues. Full variable domain (outside the CDR3, taken from reference TRBV14 and TRBJ2-7): EAGVTQFPSHSVIEKGQTVTLRCDPISGHDNLYWYRRVMGKEIKFLLHFVKESKQDESGMPNNRFLAERTGGTYSTLKVQPAELEDSGVYFCASSLSTGTYEQYFGPGTRLTVT.

This clone was seen a few times. This chain links TRBV11-3 with TRBJ2-1; D unresolved. Germline V gene lookup returns CDR1 SGHNT and CDR2 YENEEA. V lost 1 base and J 10 bases, leaving 11 bases between the germline ends. This CDR3 comprises 13 residues. CDR3 in amino acids: CASSLGGFREQFF. For the CDR3, the DNA is TGTGCCAGCAGCTTAGGTGGGTTCCGGGAGCAGTTCTTC.

Only a few counts were recorded for this clone. The gene calls are TRBV4-3 and TRBJ1-2, with 10 positions matching TRBD1. The trim removed 2 bases at V and 8 bases at J, leaving 8 bases unmatched. The CDR3 is 15 amino acids. Germline values: CDR1 LGHNA, CDR2 YSLEER. This CDR3 reads CASSQHYGTGEGYTF. In DNA, the CDR3 is TGCGCCAGCAGCCAACATTACGGGACAGGGGAAGGCTACACCTTC.

This clone was detected only a few times. The V call is TRBV6-1, the J call TRBJ2-7; a weak D match, TRBD1 (5 bases). Germline assignment: CDR1 MNHNS and CDR2 SASEGT. Trimming stripped 0 bases from V and 1 base from J, with 10 bases between. The CDR3 runs to 15 residues. Here the CDR3 reads CASSEAHGASYEQYF. The CDR3, as DNA: TGTGCCAGCAGTGAAGCGCATGGGGCTTCCTACGAGCAGTACTTC.

This chain joins TRBV5-6 and TRBJ1-6; unclear D gene. The V gene lost 0 bases and the J gene lost 3 bases, with 10 bases spanning the gap. Germline-derived CDR1 and CDR2 are SGHDT and YYEEEE. This CDR3 has 16 residues. This CDR3 reads CASSLESAYYNSPLHF. CDR3 nucleotide sequence: TGTGCCAGCAGCTTGGAGTCAGCCTACTATAATTCACCCCTCCACTTT.

This clone has just a few counts. The chain joins TRBV6-5 to TRBJ1-2, with D unresolved. Germline V gene lookup returns CDR1 MNHEY and CDR2 SVGAGI. This CDR3 contains 13 residues. Deletions cut 0 bases from V and 0 bases from J, with 2 bases between. The CDR3 here is CASSYSSNYGYTF. For the CDR3, the DNA is TGTGCCAGCAGTTACTCGTCTAACTATGGCTACACCTTC.

The table lists this clone with a few counts. The chain links TRBV25-1 to TRBJ1-4; D gene uncertain. CDR1 and CDR2 from the germline V gene are MGHDK and SYGVNS. V lost 1 base, J lost 5 bases, and 8 bases lay in between. The CDR3 runs to 14 residues. The CDR3 sequence: CASSELAPNEKLFF. The CDR3 bases are TGTGCCAGCAGTGAATTGGCTCCCAATGAAAAACTGTTTTTT.

The CDR3 bases are TGTGCCAGCTCACCGCCGCAGCAGGGGGCTAATGAAAAACTGTTTTTT. Encoded protein: CASSPPQQGANEKLFF. The chain links TRBV18 to TRBJ1-4; 7 bases map to TRBD1. V shed 3 bases and J 3 bases; nucleotides not matched to a gene: 7. This CDR3 has 16 residues. CDR1 is KGHSH, CDR2 LQKENI, per germline. Full variable domain (missing parts from reference TRBV18 and TRBJ1-4): NAGVMQNPRHLVRRRGQEARLRCSPMKGHSHVYWYRQLPEEGLKFMVYLQKENIIDESGMPKERFSAEFPKEGPSILRIQQVVRGDSAAYFCASSPPQQGANEKLFFGSGTQLSVL.

The V and J genes are TRBV30 and TRBJ1-5, with 7 bases matching TRBD1. Trimming cost V 4 bases and J 7 bases; bases outside gene matches: 4. Germline V CDR1 and CDR2: GTSNPN, SVGIG (reference sequence). The CDR3 length is 12 residues. The CDR3 DNA reads as TGTGCCTGGAACAGGGGAGAACAGCCCCAGCATTTT. Translation: CAWNRGEQPQHF.

A few counts support this clone. The gene calls are TRBV9 and TRBJ2-5; 9 nucleotides line up with TRBD1. The V and J ends lost 0 bases and 7 bases, in that order; junction bases with no gene match: 10. The CDR3 consists of 16 residues. Germline CDR1 is SGDLS and CDR2 is YYNGEE. In DNA, the CDR3 is TGTGCCAGCAGCGTAGCTCCGACAGGGGGTCTGGGGACCCAGTACTTC. It encodes CASSVAPTGGLGTQYF.

This chain connects TRBV30 to TRBJ1-2; D ambiguous. The length of the CDR3 is 11 residues. Germline CDR1 reads GTSNPN; CDR2 reads SVGIG (reference sequence). This chain's CDR3 is CANGNPYGYTF. Here the CDR3 DNA reads TGTGCTAATGGAAATCCGTATGGCTACACCTTC.

Note on this clone: The sample has other DNA sequences that encode this CDR3 too. The J gene is TRBJ1-1, the V gene TRBV15; D is uncertain. This CDR3 spans 15 amino acids. Deletions cut 5 bases from V and 5 bases from J, with 18 bases between. Germline V gives CDR1 LNHNV, CDR2 YYDKDF (reference sequence). As DNA, the CDR3 is TGTGCCACCAGCCCAAGGTCCAAACTAGGGACTGAAGCTTTCTTT. Translated: CATSPRSKLGTEAFF.

The V and J genes are TRBV30 and TRBJ1-4; unclear D gene. There are 13 residues in the CDR3. V lost 1 base, J lost 7 bases, and 10 bases lay in between. CDR1 and CDR2 from the germline V gene are GTSNPN and SVGIG (reference sequence). This CDR3 is CAWSGEEAEKLFF. As DNA, the CDR3 is TGTGCCTGGAGTGGGGAGGAGGCTGAAAAACTGTTTTTT.

V gene TRBV5-1 combines with J gene TRBJ2-1, with 11 positions matching TRBD2. Germline loops: CDR1 SGHRS, CDR2 YFSETQ. Trimming took 2 bases from V and 3 from J; bases not matched to a gene: 16. The length of the CDR3 is 20 residues. The CDR3 DNA reads TGCGCCAGCAGCTTCTCCTCCCTCCGTTCTCTAGCGGGGGGCTACAATGAGCAGTTCTTC. This translates into CASSFSSLRSLAGGYNEQFF. Filled out from reference TRBV5-1 and TRBJ2-1, the complete variable domain reads KAGVTQTPRYLIKTRGQQVTLSCSPISGHRSVSWYQQTPGQGLQFLFEYFSETQRNKGNFPGRFSGRQFSNSRSEMNVSTLELGDSALYLCASSFSSLRSLAGGYNEQFFGPGTRLTVL.

This chain joins TRBV6-5 and TRBJ2-7; 7 positions match TRBD1. This CDR3 spans 15 amino acids. The germline gives CDR1 MNHEY, CDR2 SVGAGI. V shed 3 bases, J shed 3 bases, and the junction held 8 bases outside the gene matches. CDR3 in amino acids: CASSYSSGGDYEQYF. In nucleotides, the CDR3 is TGTGCCAGCAGTTATAGCTCAGGGGGTGACTACGAGCAGTACTTC.

The chain carries TRBV30 and TRBJ1-3, with unresolved D. This CDR3 has 14 amino acids. Trimming took 0 bases from V and 3 from J, leaving 9 bases between them. Germline V gene sequence: CDR1 GTSNPN, CDR2 SVGIG (reference sequence). The CDR3 here is CAWSVGFDGNTIYF. The CDR3, as DNA: TGTGCCTGGAGTGTAGGCTTTGATGGAAACACCATATATTTT.

The sample holds a few counts of this clone. The chain uses TRBV18 and TRBJ1-5, with D uncertain. The ends were cut back, 2 bases at V and 6 bases at J, with 11 bases in the middle. In germline, CDR1 is KGHSH, CDR2 LQKENI. The CDR3 length is 14 residues. The CDR3 DNA is TGTGCCAGCTCACCAAACGCGGAAGTTCAGCCCCAGCATTTT. This encodes CASSPNAEVQPQHF.

The chain joins TRBV18 to TRBJ2-1; 9 bases agree with TRBD2. The V gene end was trimmed by 1 base and the J gene end by 8 bases; junction bases not matched to a gene: 9. The CDR3 covers 16 residues. In germline, CDR1 is KGHSH, CDR2 LQKENI. CDR3 in DNA: TGTGCCAGCTCACCACTCAGTCCTAGCGGGGTTCATGAGCAGTTCTTC. Translated, it gives CASSPLSPSGVHEQFF.

The V gene is TRBV20-1, the J gene TRBJ2-7, with 8 bases that match TRBD1. Losses at the gene ends were 5 bases for V and 9 bases for J; bases not matched to a gene: 6. Germline-derived CDR1 and CDR2 are DFQATT and SNEGSKA (reference sequence). The CDR3 is 11 amino acids. CDR3 loop: CSAPTGGVQYF. DNA of the CDR3: TGCAGTGCTCCTACAGGGGGAGTGCAGTACTTC.